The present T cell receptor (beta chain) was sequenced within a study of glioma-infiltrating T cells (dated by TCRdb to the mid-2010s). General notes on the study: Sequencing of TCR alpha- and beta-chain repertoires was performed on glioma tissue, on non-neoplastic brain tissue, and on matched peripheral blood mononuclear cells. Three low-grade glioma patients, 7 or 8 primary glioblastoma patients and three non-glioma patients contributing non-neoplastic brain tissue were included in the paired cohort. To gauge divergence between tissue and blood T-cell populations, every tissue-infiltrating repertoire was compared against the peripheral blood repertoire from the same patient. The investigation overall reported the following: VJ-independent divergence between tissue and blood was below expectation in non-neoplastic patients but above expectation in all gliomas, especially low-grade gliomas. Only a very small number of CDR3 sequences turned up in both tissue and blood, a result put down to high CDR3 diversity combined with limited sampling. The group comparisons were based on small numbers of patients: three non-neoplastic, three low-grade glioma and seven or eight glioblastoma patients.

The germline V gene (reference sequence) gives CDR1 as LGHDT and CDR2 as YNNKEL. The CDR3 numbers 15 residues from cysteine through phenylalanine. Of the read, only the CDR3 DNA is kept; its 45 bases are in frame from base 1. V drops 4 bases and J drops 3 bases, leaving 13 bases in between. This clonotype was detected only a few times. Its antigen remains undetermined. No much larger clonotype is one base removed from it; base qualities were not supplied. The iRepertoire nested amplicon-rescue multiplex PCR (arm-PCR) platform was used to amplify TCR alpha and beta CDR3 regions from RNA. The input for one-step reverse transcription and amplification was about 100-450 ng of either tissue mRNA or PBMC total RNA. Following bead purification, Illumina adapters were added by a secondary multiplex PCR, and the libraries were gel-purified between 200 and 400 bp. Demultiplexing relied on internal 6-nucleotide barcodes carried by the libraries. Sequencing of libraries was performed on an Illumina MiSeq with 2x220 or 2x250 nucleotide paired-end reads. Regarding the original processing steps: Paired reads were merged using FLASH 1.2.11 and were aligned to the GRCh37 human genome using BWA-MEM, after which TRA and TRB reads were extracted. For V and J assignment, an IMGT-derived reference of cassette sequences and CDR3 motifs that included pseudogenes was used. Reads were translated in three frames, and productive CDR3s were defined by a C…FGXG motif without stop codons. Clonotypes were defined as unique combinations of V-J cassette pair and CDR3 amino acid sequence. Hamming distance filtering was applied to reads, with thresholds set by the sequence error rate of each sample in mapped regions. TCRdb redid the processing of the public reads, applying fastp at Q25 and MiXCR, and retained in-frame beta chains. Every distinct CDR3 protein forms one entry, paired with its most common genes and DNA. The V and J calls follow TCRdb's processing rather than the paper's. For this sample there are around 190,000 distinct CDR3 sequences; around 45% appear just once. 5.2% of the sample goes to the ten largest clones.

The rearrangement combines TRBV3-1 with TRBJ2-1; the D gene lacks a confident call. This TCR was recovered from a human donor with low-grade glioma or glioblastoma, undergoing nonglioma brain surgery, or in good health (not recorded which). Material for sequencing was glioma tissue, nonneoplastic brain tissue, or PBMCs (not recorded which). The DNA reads TGTGCCAGCAGCCGAGCGACTCACCTCTACAATGAGCAGTTCTTC. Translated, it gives CASSRATHLYNEQFF.